This T cell receptor beta chain was captured by sequencing in a study of T cell repertoires in cytomegalovirus infection. Study overall: CMV infection and matching HLA type were both indicated by public TCR beta signatures.

This clonotype occurred many times. The CDR3 runs to 16 residues. The J segment lost 4 bases and the V segment lost 3 bases, leaving 2 bases of the junction unmatched. Looked up from germline, CDR1 is SGHTA and CDR2 is FQGNSA. Using its own MiXCR run on the reads, TCRdb lists one record per CDR3 protein. The data contain 250,000 or so distinct CDR3 sequences, approximately 9% of them singletons. The clonotype comes from a human donor in good health (CMV status not recorded). Some clones in this sample may be carry-over from other donors' samples. The chain uses TRBV7-2 and TRBJ2-1; 14 positions agree with TRBD2. Input material: PBMCs. CDR3 region: CASSLGTSGSYNEQFF. In DNA form, the CDR3 reads TGTGCCAGCAGCTTGGGGACTAGCGGGAGTTACAATGAGCAGTTCTTC.